The 13 T cell receptor beta chains listed next were all sequenced from one sample in a study of T cell changes during pregnancy in multiple sclerosis. Assay used: immunoSEQ multiplex PCR; TCRdb lists only in-frame clones, some missing. The data hold around 70,000 clones, with approximately 90% observed a single time. This specimen consisted of peripheral blood, obtained after pregnancy. All receptors come from a female donor with multiple sclerosis, enrolled in a pregnancy study.

The chain joins TRBV7-6 to TRBJ2-7; 8 bases map to TRBD2. The CDR3 length is 15 residues. The V and J ends lost 0 bases and 6 bases, in that order; junction bases with no gene match: 7. Germline CDR1 SGHVS, CDR2 FNYEAQ. CDR3 DNA sequence: TGTGCCAGCAGCTTAGCGCCGGGAGGGCAGGGCGAGCAGTACTTC. Translated, it gives CASSLAPGGQGEQYF.

V usage is TRBV20-1 and J usage is TRBJ2-5; TRBD2 agrees at 8 bases. CDR3 length: 11 residues. Germline V gene sequence: CDR1 DFQATT, CDR2 SNEGSKA (reference sequence). The J segment lost 4 bases and the V segment lost 7 bases, leaving 2 bases of the junction unmatched. CDR3: CSGLAGETQYF. The CDR3 DNA is TGCAGTGGGCTAGCGGGAGAGACCCAGTACTTC.

CDR3 coding DNA: TGTGCCAGCAGCTTATACAGGCCCTACGAGCAGTACTTC. It yields the protein CASSLYRPYEQYF. V gene TRBV7-2 combines with J gene TRBJ2-7; TRBD1 might be the D (5 bases). Per germline, CDR1 SGHTA and CDR2 FQGNSA. Between the trimmed V and J ends, which lost 2 bases and 2 bases, there was a span of 7 bases. This CDR3 is built from 13 residues.

The genes are TRBV5-6 and TRBJ2-7; D not certain. Germline V gene sequence: CDR1 SGHDT, CDR2 YYEEEE. The CDR3 is 12 amino acids. The ends were cut back, 3 bases at V and 2 bases at J, with 6 bases in the middle. The CDR3 protein is CASSSSAYEQYF. CDR3 bases: TGTGCCAGCAGCTCCTCGGCCTACGAGCAGTACTTC. The variable domain in full, with the rest retrieved from reference TRBV5-6 and TRBJ2-7, is DAGVTQSPTHLIKTRGQQVTLRCSPKSGHDTVSWYQQALGQGPQFIFQYYEEEERQRGNFPDRFSGHQFPNYSSELNVNALLLGDSALYLCASSSSAYEQYFGPGTRLTVT.

V and J are TRBV7-2 and TRBJ2-7, with 10 bases lining up with TRBD2. This CDR3 is built from 18 residues. The junction had 18 bases not matched to a gene; V was cut back by 4 bases and J by 6 bases. In germline, CDR1 is SGHTA, CDR2 FQGNSA. CDR3 protein: CASSSGGPSSGRIGEQYF. The CDR3 nucleotides are TGTGCCAGCAGCTCGGGGGGCCCCTCTAGCGGGAGAATCGGCGAGCAGTACTTC. Filled out from reference TRBV7-2 and TRBJ2-7, the complete variable domain reads GAGVSQSPSNKVTEKGKDVELRCDPISGHTALYWYRQSLGQGLEFLIYFQGNSAPDKSGLPSDRFSAERTGGSVSTLTIQRTQQEDSAVYLCASSSGGPSSGRIGEQYFGPGTRLTVT.

This clone was recorded once. J is TRBJ2-1 and V is TRBV28; no definite D call. The V and J ends lost 6 bases and 12 bases respectively, with 12 bases between them. CDR1 is MDHEN and CDR2 is SYDVKM in the germline V gene. The CDR3 is made up of 11 amino acids. In DNA, the CDR3 is TGTGCCAGCAGCACGGGTTGGGTGCAGTTCTTC. Translation gives CASSTGWVQFF. Using reference TRBV28 and TRBJ2-1 for the parts outside the CDR3, the full variable domain is DVKVTQSSRYLVKRTGEKVFLECVQDMDHENMFWYRQDPGLGLRLIYFSYDVKMKEKGDIPEGYSVSREKKERFSLILESASTNQTSMYLCASSTGWVQFFGPGTRLTVL.

The CDR3: CASSRGTGSGTDTQYF. The CDR3 DNA follows: TGTGCCAGCAGTAGAGGGACAGGGTCGGGCACAGATACGCAGTATTTT. The V and J genes are TRBV6-6 and TRBJ2-3; 9 bases line up with TRBD1. With V trimmed by 5 bases and J by 1 base, 7 bases remained unmatched. Germline CDR1 reads MNHNY; CDR2 reads SVGAGI (reference sequence). The CDR3 spans 16 residues.

CDR3 loop: CASSRVGEYRAINQPQHF. The DNA for the CDR3 is TGTGCCAGCAGCCGCGTGGGGGAATACAGGGCTATCAATCAGCCCCAGCATTTT. The V gene is TRBV7-9, the J gene TRBJ1-5, with D perhaps TRBD1 (6 bases). The length of the CDR3 is 18 residues. CDR1 and CDR2 (germline): SEHNR, FQNEAQ (reference sequence). V lost 5 bases and J lost 3, with 23 bases in between. Full variable domain (missing parts from reference TRBV7-9 and TRBJ1-5): DTGVSQNPRHKITKRGQNVTFRCDPISEHNRLYWYRQTLGQGPEFLTYFQNEAQLEKSRLLSDRFSAERPKGSFSTLEIQRTEQGDSAMYLCASSRVGEYRAINQPQHFGDGTRLSIL.

The genes are TRBV5-4 and TRBJ1-1, with D uncertain. CDR3 length equals 15 residues. Germline V gives CDR1 SGHNT, CDR2 YYREEE (reference sequence). Trimming cost V 1 base and J 5 bases, with 15 bases left between them. CDR3 sequence (DNA): TGTGCCAGCAGCTTGTTCTCGGAGGGAATAACTGAAGCTTTCTTT. It translates to CASSLFSEGITEAFF.

This chain connects TRBV7-2 to TRBJ2-1; 13 bases line up with TRBD2. J was trimmed by 16 bases and V by 5 bases; bases with no gene match: 8. Germline CDR1 SGHTA, CDR2 FQGNSA. This CDR3 has 13 residues. CDR3 coding DNA: TGTGCCAGCAGCGCACTAGCGGGAGGGCCCCGATTCTTC. Amino acids: CASSALAGGPRFF.

This clone was recorded once. This chain joins TRBV29-1 and TRBJ1-5, with D maybe TRBD1 (6 bases). V gave up 7 bases and J gave up 5 bases, with 15 bases separating them. Germline V lookup: CDR1 SQVTM, CDR2 ANQGSEA. CDR3 size: 13 residues. The CDR3 sequence: CSAGSGGDQPQHF. The CDR3 coding sequence is TGCAGCGCCGGCTCGGGGGGCGATCAGCCCCAGCATTTT.

This chain uses TRBV6-5 with TRBJ2-7; 10 positions match TRBD1. The germline gives CDR1 MNHEY, CDR2 SVGAGI. The junction had 6 bases not matched to a gene; V was cut back by 7 bases and J by 6 bases. The CDR3 is made up of 13 amino acids. The CDR3, as DNA: TGTGCCAGCACCTTTGGACAGGGGGGCGAGCAGTACTTC. It specifies CASTFGQGGEQYF.

The genes are TRBV5-6 and TRBJ1-1; D is unclear. The CDR3 is made up of 13 amino acids. Germline V gives CDR1 SGHDT, CDR2 YYEEEE. The germline V and J ends were trimmed by 4 bases and 1 base, with 8 bases remaining between them. The CDR3, as DNA: TGTGCCAGCAGCCTGACACCGAACACTGAAGCTTTCTTT. Its protein is CASSLTPNTEAFF. Complete variable domain (other parts from reference TRBV5-6 and TRBJ1-1): DAGVTQSPTHLIKTRGQQVTLRCSPKSGHDTVSWYQQALGQGPQFIFQYYEEEERQRGNFPDRFSGHQFPNYSSELNVNALLLGDSALYLCASSLTPNTEAFFGQGTRLTVV.